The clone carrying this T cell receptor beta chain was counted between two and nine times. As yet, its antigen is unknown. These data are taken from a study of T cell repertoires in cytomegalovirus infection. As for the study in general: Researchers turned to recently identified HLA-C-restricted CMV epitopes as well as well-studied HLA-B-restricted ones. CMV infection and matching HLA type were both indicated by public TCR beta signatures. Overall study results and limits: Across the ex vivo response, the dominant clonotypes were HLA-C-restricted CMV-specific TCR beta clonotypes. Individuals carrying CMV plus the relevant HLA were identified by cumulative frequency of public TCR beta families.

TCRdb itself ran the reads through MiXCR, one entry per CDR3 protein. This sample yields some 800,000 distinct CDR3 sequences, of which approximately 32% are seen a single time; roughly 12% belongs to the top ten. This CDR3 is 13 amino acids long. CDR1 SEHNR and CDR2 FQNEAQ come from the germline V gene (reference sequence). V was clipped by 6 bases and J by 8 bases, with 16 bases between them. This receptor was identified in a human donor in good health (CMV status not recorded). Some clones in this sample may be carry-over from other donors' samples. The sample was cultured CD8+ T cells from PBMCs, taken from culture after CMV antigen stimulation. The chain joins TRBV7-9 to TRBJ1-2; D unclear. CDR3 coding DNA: TGTGCCAGCAGTGAGGCCGTTCAGGAGGGCTACACCTTC. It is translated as CASSEAVQEGYTF.